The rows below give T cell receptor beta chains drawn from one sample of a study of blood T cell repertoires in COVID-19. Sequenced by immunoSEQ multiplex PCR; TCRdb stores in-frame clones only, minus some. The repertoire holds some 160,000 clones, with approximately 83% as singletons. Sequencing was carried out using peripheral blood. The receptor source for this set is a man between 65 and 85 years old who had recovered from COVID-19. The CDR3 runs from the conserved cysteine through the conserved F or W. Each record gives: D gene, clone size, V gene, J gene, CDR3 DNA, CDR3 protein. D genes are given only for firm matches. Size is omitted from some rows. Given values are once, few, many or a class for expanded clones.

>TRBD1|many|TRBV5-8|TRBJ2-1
TGTGCCAGCAGCTTGCGGGACAGCTACAATGAGCAGTTCTTC
CASSLRDSYNEQFF
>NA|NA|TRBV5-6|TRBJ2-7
TGTGCCAGCAGCGCTAAGCAGGGTTACGACGAGCAGTACTTC
CASSAKQGYDEQYF
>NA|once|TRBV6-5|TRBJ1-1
TGTGCCAGCAGTTACCCAGGAGCGGGGAGCACTGAAGCTTTCTTT
CASSYPGAGSTEAFF
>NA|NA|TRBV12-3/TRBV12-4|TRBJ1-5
TGTGCCAGCAGTTACGGACAGCAGCCCCAGCATTTT
CASSYGQQPQHF
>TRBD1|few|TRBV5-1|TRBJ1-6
TGCGCCAGCCGGGACAGCAATAATTCACCCCTCCACTTT
CASRDSNNSPLHF
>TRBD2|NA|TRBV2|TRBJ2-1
TGTGCCAGCAGTCGGGGACTAGCGGGAGTGGAGCAGTTCTTC
CASSRGLAGVEQFF
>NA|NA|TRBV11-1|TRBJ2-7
TGTGCCAGCAGCTTCGGCGGGTACGAGCAGTACTTC
CASSFGGYEQYF
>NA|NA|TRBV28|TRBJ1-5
TGTGCCAGCAGTTTACCCGGGGTGAACTGGTCCCAGCATTTT
CASSLPGVNWSQHF
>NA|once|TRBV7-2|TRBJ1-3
TGTGCCAGCAGCTTCACAGACGGAAACACCATATATTTT
CASSFTDGNTIYF
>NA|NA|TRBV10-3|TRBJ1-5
TGTGCCATCAGTGAGTCAGGGACTAATCAGCCCCAGCATTTT
CAISESGTNQPQHF
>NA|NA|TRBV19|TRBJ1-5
TGTGCCAGTAACGACAGAATTAGCAATCAGCCCCAGCATTTT
CASNDRISNQPQHF
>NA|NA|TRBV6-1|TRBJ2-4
TGTGCCAGCAGTGACCTCACAGGGATCGCCAAAAACATTCAGTACTTC
CASSDLTGIAKNIQYF
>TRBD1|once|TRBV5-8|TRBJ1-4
TGTGCCAGCAGCTTGGCCCTCGGGACAGGGAATGAAAAACTGTTTTTT
CASSLALGTGNEKLFF
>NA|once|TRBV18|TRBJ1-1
TGTGCCAGCTCACCACAGGACAAAACATTGAACACTGAAGCTTTCTTT
CASSPQDKTLNTEAFF
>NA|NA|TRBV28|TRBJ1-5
TGTGCCAGCAGTCGACTTGAGCGAAGCAATCAGCCCCAGCATTTT
CASSRLERSNQPQHF
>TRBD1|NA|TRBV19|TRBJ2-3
TGTGCCAGTAGGGACAGGGGTGGTGGCACAGATACGCAGTATTTT
CASRDRGGGTDTQYF
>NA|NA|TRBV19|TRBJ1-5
TGTGCCAGTAGTATAAGGGGTCAGCCCCAGCATTTT
CASSIRGQPQHF
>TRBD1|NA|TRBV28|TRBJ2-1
TGTGCCAGCAGTTCCCCCTGGACAGGCAACAATGAGCAGTTCTTC
CASSSPWTGNNEQFF
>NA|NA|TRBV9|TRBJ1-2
TGTGCCAGCAGCGCATCTAACTATGGCTACACCTTC
CASSASNYGYTF
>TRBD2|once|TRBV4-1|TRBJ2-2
TGCGCCAGCAGCCACCCGACTAGCGGGAGGGCCGGGGACGGGGAGCTGTTTTTT
CASSHPTSGRAGDGELFF
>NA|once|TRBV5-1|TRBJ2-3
TGCGCCAGCAGCTTGGCCAGGGCTATTAGCACAGATACGCAGTATTTT
CASSLARAISTDTQYF
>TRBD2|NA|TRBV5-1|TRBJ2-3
TGCGCCAGCAGCTTCCCTAACGCGGGAGGAACAGATACGCAGTATTTT
CASSFPNAGGTDTQYF
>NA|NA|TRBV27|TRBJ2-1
TGTGCCAGCCGTCCCCAAGTAGCGGCCTCGAGCAATGAGCAGTTCTTC
CASRPQVAASSNEQFF
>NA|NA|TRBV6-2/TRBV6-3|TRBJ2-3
TGTGCCAGCAGTTACAAAGGGGCCCCCCGGGATACGCAGTATTTT
CASSYKGAPRDTQYF
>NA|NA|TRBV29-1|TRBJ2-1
TGCAGCGGTGGGTCGCCGGCCAGGGAGCAGTTCTTC
CSGGSPAREQFF
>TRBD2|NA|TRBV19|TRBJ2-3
TGTGCCAGTAGTATTCGGTTAGCGGGAGGGGGACAGCAGTATTTT
CASSIRLAGGGQQYF
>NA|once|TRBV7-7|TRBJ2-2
TGTGCTAGCAGCTTAACGCCAGGGGCGTTCAACACCGGGGAGCTGTTTTTT
CASSLTPGAFNTGELFF
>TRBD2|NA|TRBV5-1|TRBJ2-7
TGCGCCAGCAGCTGGGGGGGAGCGGGAGTATACGAGCAGTACTTC
CASSWGGAGVYEQYF
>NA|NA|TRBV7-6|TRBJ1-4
TGTGCCAGCAGCTTAGAGGCGGCAACTAATGAAAAACTGTTTTTT
CASSLEAATNEKLFF
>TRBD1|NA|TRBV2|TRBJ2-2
TGTGCCAGCAGTCCTGGACAGGGGAACACCGGGGAGCTGTTTTTT
CASSPGQGNTGELFF
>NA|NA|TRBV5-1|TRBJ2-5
TGCGCCAGCAGCTTGGCTGTCACTACCGACCCCGAGACCCAGTACTTC
CASSLAVTTDPETQYF
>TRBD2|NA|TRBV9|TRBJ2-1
TGTGCCAGCAGCGTAGGGGGAGGGACTAGCGGGACCCGGGATGAGCAGTTCTTC
CASSVGGGTSGTRDEQFF
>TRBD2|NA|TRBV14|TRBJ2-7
TGTGCCAGCAGCCAGGGACTAGCGTTTGGTGGATACGAGCAGTACTTC
CASSQGLAFGGYEQYF
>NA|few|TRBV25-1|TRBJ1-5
TGTGCCAGCAGTGAATCGGTAGGGGATCAGCCCCAGCATTTT
CASSESVGDQPQHF
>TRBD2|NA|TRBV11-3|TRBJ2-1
TGTGCCAGCAGCTTAGGGACTAGCGGGGGCATGTACAATGAGCAGTTCTTC
CASSLGTSGGMYNEQFF
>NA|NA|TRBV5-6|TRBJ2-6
TGTGCCAGCAGCTTCCGGTGGCGGAACTCTGGGGCCAACGTCCTGACTTTC
CASSFRWRNSGANVLTF
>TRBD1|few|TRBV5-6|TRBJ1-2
TGTGCCAGCAGCACAGGGGGAGATGCCTATGGCTACACCTTC
CASSTGGDAYGYTF
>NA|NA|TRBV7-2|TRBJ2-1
TGTGCCAGCAGCCCCCGTGGCAGATACAATGAGCAGTTCTTC
CASSPRGRYNEQFF
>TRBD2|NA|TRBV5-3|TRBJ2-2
TGTGCCAGAAGCTTTCCAAGCGGGAGGGCCAAGCCCGGGGAGCTGTTTTTT
CARSFPSGRAKPGELFF
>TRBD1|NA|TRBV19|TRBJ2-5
TGTGCCAGTAGTACGACAGGGGGCACGGAGACCCAGTACTTC
CASSTTGGTETQYF
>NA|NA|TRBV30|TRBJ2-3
TGTGCCTTCCCGGCCCGGCGGGATACGCAGTATTTT
CAFPARRDTQYF
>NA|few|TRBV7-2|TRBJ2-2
TGTGCCAGCAGCTCCGTAGCCGGGGAGCTGTTTTTT
CASSSVAGELFF
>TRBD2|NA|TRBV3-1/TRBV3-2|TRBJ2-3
TGTGCCAGCAGCCAAGTGACTAGCAGCGATACGCAGTATTTT
CASSQVTSSDTQYF
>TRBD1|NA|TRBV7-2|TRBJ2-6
TGTGCCAGCAGCGCGGTATCGGGACAGAGCTCTGGGGCCAACGTCCTGACTTTC
CASSAVSGQSSGANVLTF
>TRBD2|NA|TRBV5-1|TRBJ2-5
TGCGCCAGCAGCTTGGCGGGTCTAGCGGGGCAAGAGACCCAGTACTTC
CASSLAGLAGQETQYF
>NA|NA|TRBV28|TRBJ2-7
TGTGCCAGCATCTCGTCGGGGTACGAGCAGTACTTC
CASISSGYEQYF
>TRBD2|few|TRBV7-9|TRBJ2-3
TGTGCCAGCAGCTCCACGGGCGGGAGGTCCACAGATACGCAGTATTTT
CASSSTGGRSTDTQYF
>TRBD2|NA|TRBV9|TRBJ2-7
TGTGCCAGCAGCCCCGGGAGCGGGAGGCCCCACGAGCAGTACTTC
CASSPGSGRPHEQYF
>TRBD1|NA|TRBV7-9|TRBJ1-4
TGTGCCAGCAGCTTAACTACAGGGGCTAATGAAAAACTGTTTTTT
CASSLTTGANEKLFF
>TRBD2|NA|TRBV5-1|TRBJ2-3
TGCGCCAGCAGCTATTCTAGCGGGAGGACCACAGATACGCAGTATTTT
CASSYSSGRTTDTQYF
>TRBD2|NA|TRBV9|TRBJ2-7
TGTGCCAGCAGCGTAGCAGCGGGAGATGCCGAGCAGTACTTC
CASSVAAGDAEQYF
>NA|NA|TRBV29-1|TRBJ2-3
TGCAGCGTTCTACAAATGGGGGGCCTAGCGGCTAGCACAGATACGCAGTATTTT
CSVLQMGGLAASTDTQYF
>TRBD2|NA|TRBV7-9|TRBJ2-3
TGTGCCAGCAGCCCCGGACTAGCGGGAGGCTCCACAGATACGCAGTATTTT
CASSPGLAGGSTDTQYF
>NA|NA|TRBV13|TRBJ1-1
TGTGCCAGCAGCTTAGTAACAGGGAAGCTGAACACTGAAGCTTTCTTT
CASSLVTGKLNTEAFF
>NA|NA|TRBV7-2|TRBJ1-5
TGTGCCAGCAGCTTGAGTGTAGGGGAAGGGCAGCCCCAGCATTTT
CASSLSVGEGQPQHF